This TCR beta chain was sequenced during a study of T cell repertoires in aging, cancer and after chemotherapy. Findings and caveats of the study: Healthy donors lost TCR diversity with age mainly through richness, cancer patients through richness and evenness. Compared with age-matched healthy donors, untreated hematological or solid cancer patients showed higher blood TCR clonality. Median generation probability rose over the chemotherapy interval in each cancer cohort, suggesting rebound thymic output.

Multiplex touch-down PCR with TRB-A/B primers amplified rearranged V-D-J TRB sequences. From the multiplex PCR reads, TCRdb called clonotypes with MiXCR, one entry per CDR3 protein. The sample lists about 14,000 distinct CDR3 sequences, about 25% occurring once. TCR beta rearrangements were amplified from peripheral blood genomic DNA. This clonotype was detected only once. Its antigen is unidentified. V lost 0 bases, J lost 9 bases, and 12 bases lay in between. The germline V gene has CDR1 GTSNPN and CDR2 SVGIG (reference sequence). This CDR3 contains 12 residues. The genes are TRBV30 and TRBJ2-7, with D possibly being TRBD2 (6 bases). This sequence originates from a human donor in good health. What was sequenced was blood. The CDR3 nucleotides read TGTGCCTGGAGTGTAGGAGGGACGTCGCAGTACTTC. Protein: CAWSVGGTSQYF.